The clone carrying this TCR beta chain appeared many times. The entry originates in a study of early T cells in non-severe SARS-CoV-2 infection. Germline CDR1 and CDR2: MDHEN and SYDVKM. V was pared by 4 bases and J by 5 bases, with 8 bases of the junction left unmatched. This CDR3 is built from 15 residues. Individually, cDNA molecules had unique molecular identifiers attached to them. From the 5' RACE reads, TCRdb called clonotypes with MiXCR, one entry per CDR3 protein. This sample has around 50,000 distinct CDR3 sequences, with around an eighth found just once. V usage is TRBV28 and J usage is TRBJ2-3; 8 bases align to TRBD1. The sequence was collected from an adult who was a healthcare worker with PCR-confirmed SARS-CoV-2 infection or an uninfected control (not recorded which). The sample comprised whole blood. CDR3 region: CASSWGQAVEDTQYF. The DNA for the CDR3 is TGTGCCAGCAGTTGGGGACAGGCGGTTGAAGATACGCAGTATTTT.